The rows below give T cell receptor beta chains drawn from one sample of a study of T cell repertoires in cytomegalovirus infection. TCRdb fed the reads into MiXCR, producing one record per CDR3 protein. The repertoire consists of approximately 260,000 distinct CDR3 sequences, with over 15% occurring once and the leading ten covering around half. Input material: CD8+ T cells from PBMCs. The receptor set was obtained from a human donor in good health (CMV status not recorded). Some clones in this sample may be carry-over from other donors' samples. The CDR3 runs from the conserved cysteine through the conserved F or W. The order of the fields is V gene, clone size, D gene, J gene, CDR3 protein, CDR3 DNA. The D gene is left open where the match is weak. Expanded clones get a size class; other rows say once, few or many, or leave the size out.

>TRBV5-5|few|TRBD1|TRBJ2-3
CASSDRTGDPYRTQYF
TGTGCCAGCTCAGACCGGACAGGGGACCCATATCGAACGCAGTATTTT
>TRBV6-6|many|-|TRBJ2-7
CASRVEEDEQYF
TGTGCCAGCAGGGTTGAAGAGGACGAGCAGTACTTC
>TRBV19|many|-|TRBJ2-4
CASWESEGNIQYF
TGTGCCAGTTGGGAGTCGGAGGGCAACATTCAGTACTTC
>TRBV28|many|-|TRBJ1-1
CASSFGQDGAEAFF
TGTGCCAGCAGTTTTGGTCAGGATGGAGCTGAAGCTTTCTTT
>TRBV27|-|TRBD1|TRBJ2-3
CASSSTKTGGTDTQYF
TGTGCCAGCAGTTCCACTAAGACAGGGGGCACAGATACGCAGTATTTT
>TRBV2|few|-|TRBJ1-1
CASSEEIGEAEAFF
TGTGCCAGCAGTGAGGAGATCGGGGAGGCTGAAGCTTTCTTT
>TRBV7-2|-|TRBD1|TRBJ2-1
CASSLATGQGANNEQFF
TGTGCCAGCAGCTTAGCTACTGGACAGGGGGCGAACAATGAGCAGTTCTTC
>TRBV5-1|-|TRBD2|TRBJ2-1
CASSLVPSGSYNEQFF
TGCGCCAGCAGCTTGGTTCCTAGCGGCTCCTACAATGAGCAGTTCTTC
>TRBV6-8|few|-|TRBJ2-3
CASSPQGYSTDTQYF
TGTGCCAGCAGTCCGCAGGGGTATAGCACAGATACGCAGTATTTT
>TRBV28|-|-|TRBJ1-5
CASLLGGSNLQPQHF
TGTGCCAGCCTTTTGGGGGGGTCTAATTTACAGCCCCAGCATTTT
>TRBV7-9|-|-|TRBJ2-5
CASSPRYGGQRETQYF
TGTGCCAGCAGTCCCCGTTATGGGGGGCAAAGAGAGACCCAGTACTTC
>TRBV7-7|many|-|TRBJ2-3
CASSLDPSTDTQYF
TGTGCTAGCAGCTTGGACCCTAGCACAGATACGCAGTATTTT
>TRBV10-3|-|-|TRBJ1-5
CAIISDSHPAQPQHF
TGTGCCATCATAAGCGACAGCCACCCAGCCCAGCCCCAGCATTTT
>TRBV6-2/TRBV6-3|many|-|TRBJ1-1
CASSYMRVERGTEAFF
TGTGCCAGCAGTTACATGAGGGTCGAAAGGGGCACTGAAGCTTTCTTT
>TRBV6-5|few|-|TRBJ2-5
CASSYFRAAQETQYF
TGTGCCAGCAGTTACTTTAGGGCAGCCCAAGAGACCCAGTACTTC
>TRBV5-4|-|TRBD1|TRBJ1-2
CASSPTGGPNNYGYTF
TGTGCCAGCAGCCCGACAGGGGGACCTAATAACTATGGCTACACCTTC
>TRBV6-1|many|TRBD2|TRBJ2-1
CASSDAGGINEQFF
TGTGCCAGCAGTGATGCGGGGGGTATAAATGAGCAGTTCTTC
>TRBV6-1|few|TRBD1|TRBJ2-7
CASSEESVALGQGYYEQYF
TGTGCCAGCAGTGAAGAGTCCGTGGCCTTGGGACAGGGGTACTACGAGCAGTACTTC
>TRBV12-3/TRBV12-4|-|TRBD1|TRBJ1-5
CASTIQGNNQPQHF
TGTGCCAGCACTATACAGGGGAACAATCAGCCCCAGCATTTT
>TRBV2|many|-|TRBJ2-5
CASSEAVGRGEQETQYF
TGTGCCAGCAGTGAAGCGGTCGGCAGGGGGGAGCAAGAGACCCAGTACTTC
>TRBV7-3|many|TRBD1|TRBJ1-6
CASSLGQGMEPLHF
TGTGCCAGCAGCTTAGGACAGGGTATGGAACCCCTCCACTTT
>TRBV28|-|-|TRBJ2-3
CASSQRAEGKDTQYF
TGTGCCAGCAGCCAACGGGCAGAGGGCAAGGATACGCAGTATTTT
>TRBV14|few|-|TRBJ1-1
CASSQDFGWNTEAFF
TGTGCCAGCAGCCAAGATTTCGGGTGGAACACTGAAGCTTTCTTT
>TRBV4-2|-|-|TRBJ1-3
CASSQAPSSGNTIYF
TGTGCCAGCAGCCAAGCCCCCAGCTCTGGAAACACCATATATTTT
>TRBV14|-|TRBD2|TRBJ2-5
CASSQVGGAQETQYF
TGTGCCAGCAGCCAAGTCGGGGGGGCGCAAGAGACCCAGTACTTC
>TRBV14|-|-|TRBJ2-4
CASSITGNIQYF
TGTGCCAGCAGCATAACAGGAAACATTCAGTACTTC
>TRBV7-9|many|-|TRBJ1-1
CASSLPQGNAEAFF
TGTGCCAGCAGCTTACCCCAGGGGAACGCTGAAGCTTTCTTT
>TRBV20-1|-|TRBD2|TRBJ2-7
CSAPHTPLAGGTYEQYF
TGCAGTGCTCCCCATACCCCTCTAGCGGGGGGGACCTACGAGCAGTACTTC
>TRBV6-6|few|-|TRBJ2-5
CASSYGLVRGRETQYF
TGTGCCAGCAGTTACGGACTGGTGAGGGGACGAGAGACCCAGTACTTC
>TRBV6-1|-|-|TRBJ1-1
CASSEAGFMNTEAFF
TGTGCCAGCAGTGAAGCTGGATTCATGAACACTGAAGCTTTCTTT
>TRBV12-3/TRBV12-4|-|TRBD2|TRBJ2-1
CASSWFGGDNNEQFF
TGTGCCAGCAGTTGGTTCGGGGGGGACAACAATGAGCAGTTCTTC
>TRBV28|few|-|TRBJ1-3
CASSPIIRDTGNTIYF
TGTGCCAGCAGTCCGATCATCCGGGACACTGGAAACACCATATATTTT
>TRBV7-9|many|TRBD1|TRBJ1-1
CASSPSLTRDRGSRAMWNTEAFF
TGTGCCAGCAGCCCTAGTCTAACCCGGGACAGGGGTAGTAGGGCCATGTGGAACACTGAAGCTTTCTTT
>TRBV4-1|many|-|TRBJ2-3
CASSQDPTGRGDQYF
TGCGCCAGCAGCCAAGATCCGACAGGCCGTGGGGACCAGTATTTT
>TRBV7-2|many|-|TRBJ1-2
CASSLEIGGAHYGYTF
TGTGCCAGCAGCTTAGAGATCGGGGGCGCACACTATGGCTACACCTTC
>TRBV20-1|few|TRBD1|TRBJ2-7
CSARDGGQGNEQYF
TGCAGTGCTAGAGATGGAGGACAGGGGAACGAGCAGTACTTC
>TRBV7-2|many|TRBD1|TRBJ2-1
CASSLVVGQGAINEQFF
TGTGCCAGCAGCTTAGTGGTTGGACAGGGGGCTATCAATGAGCAGTTCTTC
>TRBV7-9|many|-|TRBJ1-5
CASSSGQPRNQPQHF
TGTGCCAGCAGCTCGGGACAACCCCGCAATCAGCCCCAGCATTTT
>TRBV20-1|few|-|TRBJ2-2
CSARDPIGRIGELFF
TGCAGTGCTAGAGATCCGATAGGGAGGATCGGGGAGCTGTTTTTT
>TRBV29-1|many|-|TRBJ2-2
CSAPSTGFPGELFF
TGCAGCGCCCCCTCGACGGGATTCCCCGGGGAGCTGTTTTTT
>TRBV19|-|-|TRBJ2-3
CASSLRTPDTQYF
TGTGCCAGTAGTCTGAGGACTCCGGATACGCAGTATTTT
>TRBV6-5|-|-|TRBJ1-1
CASRPDLNTEAFF
TGTGCCAGCAGGCCGGACCTGAACACTGAAGCTTTCTTT
>TRBV7-8|few|-|TRBJ2-5
CASSFDRTQYF
TGTGCCAGCAGCTTTGACCGTACCCAGTACTTC
>TRBV7-2|many|-|TRBJ2-7
CASSPDWTASSYEQYF
TGTGCCAGCAGCCCAGATTGGACAGCCAGCTCCTACGAGCAGTACTTC